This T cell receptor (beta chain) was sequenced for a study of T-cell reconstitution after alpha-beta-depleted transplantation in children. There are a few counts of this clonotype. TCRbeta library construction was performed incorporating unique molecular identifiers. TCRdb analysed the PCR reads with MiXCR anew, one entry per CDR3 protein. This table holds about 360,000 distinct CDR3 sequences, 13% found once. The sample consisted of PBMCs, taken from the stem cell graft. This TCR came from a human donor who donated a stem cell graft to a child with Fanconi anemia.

Here the CDR3 reads CASSQGTGAEAFF. In nucleotides, the CDR3 is TGCGCCAGCAGCCAGGGGACAGGGGCTGAAGCTTTCTTT. This sequence joins TRBV5-1 and TRBJ1-1; TRBD1 agrees at 10 bases. The CDR3 has 13 residues. Germline-derived CDR1 and CDR2 are SGHRS and YFSETQ. After removal of 4 bases from V and 6 bases from J, the junction contained 3 bases not matched to a gene.